This T cell receptor (beta chain) was sequenced in a study of cytomegalovirus exposure and HLA in healthy donors. V was cut by 5 bases and J by 3 bases, with 14 bases left in between. The CDR3 spans 14 residues. The germline gives CDR1 MNHEY, CDR2 SMNVEV (reference sequence). Comments on this clone: What it recognizes is unknown.

Regarding the study as a whole: In a later analysis, an Asian-associated ancestry cluster reportedly showed fewer N-insertions than the approximately 620-donor mean. For most TCR sequences rarity was the rule, although some public TCRs occurred in many donors.

Primers for the PCR totalled 60 Vbeta and 13 Jbeta. Per the study methods: Per a later analysis, the number of unique TCR beta chains was around 79 million, of which 9 million to 14 million were shared. Generated by immunoSEQ multiplex PCR, the TCRdb table keeps only in-frame clones and is missing some. For V, J and clone size, that table is used; D and trimming come from the DNA. In the table there are around 200,000 clones, 70% to 90% of which are singletons. This clonotype originated in a woman in her forties or fifties in good health and CMV-seronegative. The sample taken for sequencing was PBMCs. This chain joins TRBV27 and TRBJ2-7; TRBD2 is a possible D gene (6 bases). The CDR3 DNA reads TGTGCCAGCAGTCTGGCCGGGAGTATCTACGAGCAGTACTTC. Translation gives CASSLAGSIYEQYF.